This T cell receptor beta chain was recorded in a study of blood T cell repertoires in COVID-19. CDR3 length equals 14 residues. Germline assignment: CDR1 SGHTA and CDR2 FQGNSA. Deletions cut 1 base from V and 9 bases from J, with 15 bases between. TCRdb's table, derived via immunoSEQ multiplex PCR, lists solely in-frame clones and lacks some. The table records roughly 250,000 clones, 70% to 85% of them present only once. The chain links TRBV7-2 to TRBJ1-1; no clear D gene. Sequencing was done on a sample of peripheral blood. The origin of this receptor is a human donor with COVID-19, enrolled during active disease. The donor label of this sample is uncertain. Here the CDR3 DNA reads TGTGCCAGCAGCTTAGAGTACCTAAGTCCAAAAGCTTTCTTT. It yields the protein CASSLEYLSPKAFF.